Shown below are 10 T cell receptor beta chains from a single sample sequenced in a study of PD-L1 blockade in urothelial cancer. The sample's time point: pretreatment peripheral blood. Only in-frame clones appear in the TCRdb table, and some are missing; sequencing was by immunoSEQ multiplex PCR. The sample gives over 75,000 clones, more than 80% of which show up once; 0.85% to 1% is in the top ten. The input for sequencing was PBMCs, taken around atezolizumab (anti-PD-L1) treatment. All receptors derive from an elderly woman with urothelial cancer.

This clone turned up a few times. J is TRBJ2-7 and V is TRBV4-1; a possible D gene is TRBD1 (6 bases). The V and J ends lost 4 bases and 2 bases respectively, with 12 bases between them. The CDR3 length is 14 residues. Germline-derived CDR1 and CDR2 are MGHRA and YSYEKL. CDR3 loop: CASSPGTHTYEQYF. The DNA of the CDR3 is TGCGCCAGCAGCCCCGGGACACATACCTACGAGCAGTACTTC.

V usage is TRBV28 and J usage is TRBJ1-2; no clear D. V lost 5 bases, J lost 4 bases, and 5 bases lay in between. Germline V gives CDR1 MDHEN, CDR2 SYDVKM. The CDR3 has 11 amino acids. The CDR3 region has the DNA TGTGCCAGCAGTCAGGTCTATGGCTACACCTTC. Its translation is CASSQVYGYTF.

CDR3 DNA: TGTGCCAGCAGTTTAGGGACAGCGAACACCGGGGAGCTGTTTTTT. Encoded protein: CASSLGTANTGELFF. V usage is TRBV28 and J usage is TRBJ2-2, with 7 bases aligning to TRBD1. The CDR3 extends over 15 amino acids. The germline V gene has CDR1 MDHEN and CDR2 SYDVKM. Losses at the gene ends were 2 bases for V and 0 bases for J; bases not matched to a gene: 0.

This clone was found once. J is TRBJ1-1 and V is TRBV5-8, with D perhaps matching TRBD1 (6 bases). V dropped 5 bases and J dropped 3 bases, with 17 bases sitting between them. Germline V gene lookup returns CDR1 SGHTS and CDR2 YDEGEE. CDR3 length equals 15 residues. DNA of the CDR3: TGTGCCAGCAGGGGGGGGTACAGGGAGGACACTGAAGCTTTCTTT. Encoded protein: CASRGGYREDTEAFF.

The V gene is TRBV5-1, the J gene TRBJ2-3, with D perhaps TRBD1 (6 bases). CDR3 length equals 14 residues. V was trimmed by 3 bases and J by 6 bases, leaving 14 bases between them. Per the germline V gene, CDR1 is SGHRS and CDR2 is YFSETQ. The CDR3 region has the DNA TGCGCCAGCAGCTCCCAGACAGGTGGTGATACGCAGTATTTT. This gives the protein CASSSQTGGDTQYF.

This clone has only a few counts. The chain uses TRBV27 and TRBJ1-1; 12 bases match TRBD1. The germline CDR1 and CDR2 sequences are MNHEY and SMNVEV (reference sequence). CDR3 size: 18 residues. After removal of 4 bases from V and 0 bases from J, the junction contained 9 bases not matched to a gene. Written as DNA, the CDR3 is TGTGCCAGCAGTTCAATGACCGGGACAGGGGGCATGAACACTGAAGCTTTCTTT. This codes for CASSSMTGTGGMNTEAFF.

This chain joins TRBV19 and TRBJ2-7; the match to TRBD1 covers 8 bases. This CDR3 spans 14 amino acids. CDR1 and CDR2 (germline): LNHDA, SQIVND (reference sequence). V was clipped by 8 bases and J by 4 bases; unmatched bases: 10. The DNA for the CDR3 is TGTGCCAGTGGACCCGGGACAGGACCTTACGAGCAGTACTTC. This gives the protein CASGPGTGPYEQYF.

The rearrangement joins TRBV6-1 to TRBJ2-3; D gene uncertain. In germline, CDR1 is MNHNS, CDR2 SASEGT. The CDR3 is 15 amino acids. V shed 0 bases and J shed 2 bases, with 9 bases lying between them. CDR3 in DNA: TGTGCCAGCAGTGAAGCTTCCAGGAACACAGATACGCAGTATTTT. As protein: CASSEASRNTDTQYF.

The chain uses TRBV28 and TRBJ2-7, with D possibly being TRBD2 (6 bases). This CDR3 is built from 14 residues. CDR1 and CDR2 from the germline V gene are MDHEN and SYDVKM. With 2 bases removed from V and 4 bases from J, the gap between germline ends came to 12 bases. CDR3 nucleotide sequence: TGTGCCAGCAGTTTAGGTAGCGGTATATACGAGCAGTACTTC. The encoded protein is CASSLGSGIYEQYF.

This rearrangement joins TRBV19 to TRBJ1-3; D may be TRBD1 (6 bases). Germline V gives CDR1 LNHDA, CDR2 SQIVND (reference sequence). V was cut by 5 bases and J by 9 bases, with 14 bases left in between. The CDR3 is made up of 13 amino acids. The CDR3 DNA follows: TGTGCCAGTAGTCCTCAGCAGGGGATCACCATATATTTT. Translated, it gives CASSPQQGITIYF.